One T cell receptor beta chain is described in this entry. Antigen unknown. This entry is derived from a study of post-analysis software for immune sequencing data. Points from the study as a whole: Multiple sclerosis patients showed significantly lower normalized Chao1 diversity than controls did. Four to six TRBV segments were more frequent in patients than controls; TRBV5-6, TRBV5-1 and TRBV20-1 belonged to this group.

The germline CDR1 and CDR2 sequences are SGHVS and FQNEAQ. V lost 2 bases, J lost 0 bases, and 8 bases stayed unmatched. This CDR3 spans 18 amino acids. Prepared TCR beta cDNA libraries contained unique molecular identifiers. Around 500,000 cDNA molecules came from around 1 to 9.1 million T cells. In TCRdb, the PCR reads were re-called with MiXCR into one record per CDR3 protein. The sample gives 650,000 to 850,000 distinct CDR3 sequences, about 53% of which show up once; around 4.5% is in the top ten. Source material: blood. The chain has TRBV7-8 and TRBJ2-2, with TRBD1 matching over 8 bases. The sequence was collected from a girl aged 5-17 years with multiple sclerosis. CDR3 sequence (DNA): TGTGCCAGCAGCTTACGGGAAATACAGGGGGCGAACACCGGGGAGCTGTTTTTT. Translation: CASSLREIQGANTGELFF.